These 22 T cell receptor beta chains were all obtained from the same sample, sequenced in a study of cytomegalovirus exposure and HLA in healthy donors. The PCR employed 60 Vbeta primers together with 13 Jbeta primers. The method was immunoSEQ multiplex PCR; TCRdb's version includes in-frame clones alone and lacks a portion of them. The table lists 90,000 to 150,000 clones, 77% of them singletons, with around 5.8% in the top ten. What was sequenced was PBMCs. The receptors shown here come from a man aged 18 to 30 in good health and CMV-seropositive.

The J gene is TRBJ2-1, the V gene TRBV11-3; D perhaps matches TRBD1 (5 bases). Germline V CDR1 and CDR2: SGHNT, YENEEA. The V end was cut by 4 bases, the J end by 5 bases, with 15 bases between. The CDR3 is 15 amino acids. CDR3 region: CASSSRDTLDNEQFF. CDR3 nucleotide sequence: TGTGCCAGCAGCTCCAGGGATACCCTCGACAATGAGCAGTTCTTC.

The sample holds one count of this clone. J is TRBJ1-2 and V is TRBV9; TRBD1 aligns across 9 bases. This CDR3 comprises 17 residues. V trimming: 4 bases; J trimming: 0 bases; junction bases outside the gene matches: 10. Germline CDR1 is SGDLS and CDR2 is YYNGEE. Here the CDR3 reads CASSPSDRGFSNYGYTF. DNA of the CDR3: TGTGCCAGCAGCCCATCGGACAGGGGATTTTCTAACTATGGCTACACCTTC.

V is TRBV6-6 and J is TRBJ1-1, with D possibly matching TRBD1 (5 bases). The germline gives CDR1 MNHNY, CDR2 SVGAGI (reference sequence). V was shortened by 5 bases and J by 1 base, with 8 bases between the two germline ends. This CDR3 has 13 residues. CDR3 bases: TGTGCCAGCAGTAGCGGGGGGAACACTGAAGCTTTCTTT. Translating gives CASSSGGNTEAFF.

This sequence joins TRBV11-3 and TRBJ2-3; 9 nucleotides match TRBD2. Germline V gives CDR1 SGHNT, CDR2 YENEEA. The CDR3 spans 15 residues. Trimming took 5 bases from V and 3 from J; bases not matched to a gene: 6. This CDR3 reads CASSRRTSVTDTQYF. The CDR3 DNA follows: TGTGCCAGCAGCCGGCGGACTAGCGTAACAGATACGCAGTATTTT.

This clone was seen once. This rearrangement joins TRBV5-1 to TRBJ2-7; 10 bases match TRBD1. This CDR3 contains 14 residues. Germline values: CDR1 SGHRS, CDR2 YFSETQ. V shed 2 bases, J shed 4 bases, and the junction held 3 bases outside the gene matches. The CDR3 DNA follows: TGCGCCAGCAGCTTCCCGGGACAGGGGTACGAGCAGTACTTC. This codes for CASSFPGQGYEQYF.

In its sample, this clone was seen many times. The V gene is TRBV10-3, the J gene TRBJ1-1; TRBD1 matches at 10 bases. The ends lost 6 bases at V and 0 bases at J; junction bases unmatched: 4. The CDR3 consists of 15 residues. Germline V gives CDR1 ENHRY, CDR2 SYGVKD. The CDR3 sequence: CAIRDRGTMNTEAFF. DNA for the CDR3: TGTGCCATCAGGGACAGGGGGACAATGAACACTGAAGCTTTCTTT.

This clone has just a few counts. The V call is TRBV6-6, the J call TRBJ2-2; maybe TRBD1 (5 bases). Germline V gene sequence: CDR1 MNHNY, CDR2 SVGAGI (reference sequence). CDR3 length: 12 amino acids. Trimming removed 4 bases from V and 6 bases from J, with 6 bases in between. The CDR3 sequence is CASSFRAGELFF. The CDR3 DNA reads TGTGCCAGCAGTTTCAGGGCCGGGGAGCTGTTTTTT.

This clone was seen a few times. This sequence joins TRBV5-1 and TRBJ2-3; 9 bases line up with TRBD2. Germline V gene sequence: CDR1 SGHRS, CDR2 YFSETQ. The CDR3 runs to 16 residues. The J segment lost 5 bases and the V segment lost 4 bases, leaving 11 bases of the junction unmatched. The DNA for the CDR3 is TGCGCCAGCAGCCCTCGCGGGCGGGAGGGCCAAGATACGCAGTATTTT. Residues: CASSPRGREGQDTQYF. Combining the CDR3 with reference TRBV5-1 and TRBJ2-3 gives the whole variable domain KAGVTQTPRYLIKTRGQQVTLSCSPISGHRSVSWYQQTPGQGLQFLFEYFSETQRNKGNFPGRFSGRQFSNSRSEMNVSTLELGDSALYLCASSPRGREGQDTQYFGPGTRLTVL.

The chain is built from TRBV5-6 and TRBJ1-1; 7 bases line up with TRBD1. The CDR3 sequence is 15 residues long. The V segment lost 0 bases and the J segment 4 bases; nucleotides outside the gene matches: 6. Germline loops: CDR1 SGHDT, CDR2 YYEEEE. CDR3 sequence reads: CASSLGQGYGTEAFF. DNA of the CDR3: TGTGCCAGCAGCTTGGGACAGGGTTACGGCACTGAAGCTTTCTTT.

The rearrangement uses TRBV7-9 and TRBJ1-3; no firm D call. Trimming pared 5 bases from V and 1 base from J, leaving 18 bases between. The germline CDR1 and CDR2 sequences are SEHNR and FQNEAQ (reference sequence). The CDR3 has 17 amino acids. The CDR3: CASSPKAGSYSGNTIYF. The CDR3, as DNA: TGTGCCAGCAGCCCCAAGGCGGGCAGCTATTCTGGAAACACCATATATTTT.

The chain joins TRBV27 to TRBJ2-7, with 11 positions matching TRBD1. This CDR3 comprises 16 residues. The germline V gene has CDR1 MNHEY and CDR2 SMNVEV (reference sequence). The V and J ends lost 4 bases and 2 bases, in that order; junction bases with no gene match: 7. The CDR3 coding sequence is TGTGCCAGCAGTTCACAGAGGACAGGGGGCCCCTACGAGCAGTACTTC. Its translation: CASSSQRTGGPYEQYF.

Concerning this clone: One junction end does not reproduce the germline sequence, and a read error may be involved. This sequence joins TRBV6-5 and TRBJ2-4; D not resolved. The CDR3 loop spans 11 amino acids. The germline V gene encodes CDR1 MNHEY and CDR2 SVGAGI. The CDR3 region has the DNA TGTGCCAGCAGTTTTAAAAACAGTCAGTACTTC. Translation: CASSFKNSQYF.

This chain uses TRBV19 with TRBJ1-2, with 7 nucleotides matching TRBD1. This CDR3 contains 14 residues. Losses at the gene ends were 3 bases for V and 7 bases for J; bases not matched to a gene: 8. Germline CDR1 LNHDA, CDR2 SQIVND (reference sequence). The CDR3 sequence is CASSIPTGSSGYTF. CDR3 coding DNA: TGTGCCAGTAGTATCCCGACAGGGAGCAGTGGCTACACCTTC.

The CDR3 DNA follows: TGTGCCAGCAGCGTAGGAGGTGCGGGGGGGGACACTGAAGCTTTCTTT. It encodes CASSVGGAGGDTEAFF. V and J are TRBV9 and TRBJ1-1, with D perhaps TRBD1 (5 bases). The CDR3 loop spans 16 amino acids. CDR1 is SGDLS, CDR2 YYNGEE, per germline. Trimming took off 0 bases at V and 3 bases at J, with 15 bases between the two ends.

The J gene is TRBJ2-1, the V gene TRBV7-9; the D gene is possibly TRBD2 (6 bases). The CDR3 has 17 residues. Germline assignment: CDR1 SEHNR and CDR2 FQNEAQ (reference sequence). V was shortened by 4 bases and J by 3 bases, with 19 bases between the two germline ends. CDR3: CASSSTRAGPDYNEQFF. The DNA of the CDR3 is TGTGCCAGCAGCTCAACCCGAGCGGGTCCAGACTACAATGAGCAGTTCTTC. The full variable domain, completed using reference TRBV7-9 and TRBJ2-1, is DTGVSQNPRHKITKRGQNVTFRCDPISEHNRLYWYRQTLGQGPEFLTYFQNEAQLEKSRLLSDRFSAERPKGSFSTLEIQRTEQGDSAMYLCASSSTRAGPDYNEQFFGPGTRLTVL.

The V gene is TRBV5-6, the J gene TRBJ1-5, with 8 positions matching TRBD1. The germline CDR1 and CDR2 sequences are SGHDT and YYEEEE. The length of the CDR3 is 13 residues. V gave up 4 bases and J gave up 7 bases; unmatched junction bases: 4. CDR3 coding DNA: TGTGCCAGCAGCCTCGGACAGGGCCAGCCCCAGCATTTT. Translating it yields CASSLGQGQPQHF.

This chain connects TRBV6-1 to TRBJ2-5; TRBD1 agrees at 8 bases. The CDR3 is 17 amino acids. V lost 4 bases and J lost 4; bases outside the gene matches: 14. CDR1 and CDR2 (germline): MNHNS, SASEGT. In DNA form, the CDR3 reads TGTGCCAGCAGTGCCGGACAGGGCTGGGACGCCGGAGAGACCCAGTACTTC. This encodes CASSAGQGWDAGETQYF.

The chain combines TRBV5-1 with TRBJ1-5; D not certain. Trimming removed 1 base at V and 4 bases at J, with 9 bases between. The CDR3 is 14 amino acids. From germline, CDR1 is SGHRS and CDR2 YFSETQ. CDR3 sequence: CASSLSGTNQPQHF. The CDR3 DNA reads as TGCGCCAGCAGCTTGTCAGGAACTAATCAGCCCCAGCATTTT.

The chain employs TRBV7-6 and TRBJ1-2; maybe TRBD1 (6 bases). The germline V gene encodes CDR1 SGHVS and CDR2 FNYEAQ. The CDR3 has 13 residues. V was clipped by 5 bases and J by 6 bases, with 13 bases between them. The CDR3 DNA is TGTGCCAGCAGCACAACAGGGCGCGATGGCTACACCTTC. This encodes CASSTTGRDGYTF.

The rearrangement joins TRBV6-6 to TRBJ1-2; D remains ambiguous. The V gene's germline CDR1 is MNHNY and CDR2 SVGAGI (reference sequence). The V gene lost 0 bases and the J gene lost 8 bases, with 13 bases spanning the gap. This CDR3 has 14 amino acids. Here the CDR3 reads CASSYSVEAQGYTF. The CDR3 DNA follows: TGTGCCAGCAGTTACTCGGTGGAGGCCCAGGGCTACACCTTC.

V gene TRBV5-4 combines with J gene TRBJ2-5, with 9 bases that match TRBD1. Germline lookup yields CDR1 SGHNT and CDR2 YYREEE (reference sequence). Unmatched junction bases numbered 7, after V lost 5 bases and J lost 5 bases. This CDR3 has 14 amino acids. The CDR3 nucleotides read TGTGCCAGCAGTTCAACAGGGGGCTATGAGACCCAGTACTTC. Protein: CASSSTGGYETQYF.

This clone has just a few counts. The chain has TRBV7-2 and TRBJ2-3, with 7 bases lining up with TRBD2. The CDR3 covers 14 residues. The germline CDR1 and CDR2 sequences are SGHTA and FQGNSA. J was trimmed by 1 base and V by 11 bases; bases with no gene match: 9. Here the CDR3 reads CAYKRGPRTDTQYF. The DNA of the CDR3 is TGTGCCTACAAGCGGGGCCCACGCACAGATACGCAGTATTTT. The entire variable domain, with the rest obtained from reference TRBV7-2 and TRBJ2-3, is as follows: GAGVSQSPSNKVTEKGKDVELRCDPISGHTALYWYRQSLGQGLEFLIYFQGNSAPDKSGLPSDRFSAERTGGSVSTLTIQRTQQEDSAVYLCAYKRGPRTDTQYFGPGTRLTVL.